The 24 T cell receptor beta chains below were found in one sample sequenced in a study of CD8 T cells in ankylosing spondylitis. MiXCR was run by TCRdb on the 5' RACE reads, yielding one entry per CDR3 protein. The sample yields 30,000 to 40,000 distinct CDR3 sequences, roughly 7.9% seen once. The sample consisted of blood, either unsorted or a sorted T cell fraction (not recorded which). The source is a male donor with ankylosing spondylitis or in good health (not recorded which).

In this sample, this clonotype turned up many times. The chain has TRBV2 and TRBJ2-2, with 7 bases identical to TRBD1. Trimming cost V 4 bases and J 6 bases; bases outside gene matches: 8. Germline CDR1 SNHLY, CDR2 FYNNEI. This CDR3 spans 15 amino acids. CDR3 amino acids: CASSGGQVAPGELFF. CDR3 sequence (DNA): TGTGCCAGCAGTGGAGGACAGGTTGCTCCCGGGGAGCTGTTTTTT.

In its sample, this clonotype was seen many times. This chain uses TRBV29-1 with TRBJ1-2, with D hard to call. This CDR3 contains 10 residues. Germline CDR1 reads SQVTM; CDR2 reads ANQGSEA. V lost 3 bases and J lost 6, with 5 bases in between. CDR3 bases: TGCAGCGTTGACGGTGATGGCTACACCTTC. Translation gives CSVDGDGYTF.

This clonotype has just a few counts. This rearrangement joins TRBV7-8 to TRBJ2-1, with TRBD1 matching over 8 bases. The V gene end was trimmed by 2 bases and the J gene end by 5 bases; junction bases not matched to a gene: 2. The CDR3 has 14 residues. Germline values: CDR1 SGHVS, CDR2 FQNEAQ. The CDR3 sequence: CASSLQGANNEQFF. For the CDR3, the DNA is TGTGCCAGCAGCTTACAGGGGGCTAACAATGAGCAGTTCTTC.

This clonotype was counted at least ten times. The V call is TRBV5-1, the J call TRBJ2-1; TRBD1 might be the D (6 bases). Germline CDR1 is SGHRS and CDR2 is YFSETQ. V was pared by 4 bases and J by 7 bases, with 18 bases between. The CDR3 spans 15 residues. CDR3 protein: CASSAGQFRGNEQFF. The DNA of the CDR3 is TGCGCCAGCAGCGCCGGACAGTTTAGGGGGAATGAGCAGTTCTTC.

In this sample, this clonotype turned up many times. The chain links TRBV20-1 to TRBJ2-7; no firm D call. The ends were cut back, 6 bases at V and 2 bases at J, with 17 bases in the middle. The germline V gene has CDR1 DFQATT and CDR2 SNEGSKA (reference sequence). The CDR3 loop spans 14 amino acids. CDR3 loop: CSASPPSSAYEQYF. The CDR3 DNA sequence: TGCAGTGCCAGCCCGCCTTCATCAGCCTACGAGCAGTACTTC.

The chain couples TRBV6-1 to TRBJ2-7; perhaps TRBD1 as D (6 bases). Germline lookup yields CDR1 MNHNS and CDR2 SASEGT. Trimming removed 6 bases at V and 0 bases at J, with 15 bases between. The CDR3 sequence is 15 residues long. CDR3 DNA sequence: TGTGCCAGCAGCTCCACAGGGTCCCCCTCCTACGAGCAGTACTTC. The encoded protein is CASSSTGSPSYEQYF.

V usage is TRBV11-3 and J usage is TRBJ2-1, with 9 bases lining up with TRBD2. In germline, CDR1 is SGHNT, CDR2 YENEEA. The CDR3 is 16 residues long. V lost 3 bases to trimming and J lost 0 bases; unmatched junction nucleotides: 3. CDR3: CASSFGGRASYNEQFF. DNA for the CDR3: TGTGCCAGCAGCTTTGGCGGGAGGGCCTCCTACAATGAGCAGTTCTTC.

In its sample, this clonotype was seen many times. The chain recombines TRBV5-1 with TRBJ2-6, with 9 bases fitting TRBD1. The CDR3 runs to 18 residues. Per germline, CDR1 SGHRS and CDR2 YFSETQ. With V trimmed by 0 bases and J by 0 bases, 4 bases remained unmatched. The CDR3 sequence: CASSLVDRGSSGANVLTF. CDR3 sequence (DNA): TGCGCCAGCAGCTTGGTGGACAGGGGAAGCTCTGGGGCCAACGTCCTGACTTTC.

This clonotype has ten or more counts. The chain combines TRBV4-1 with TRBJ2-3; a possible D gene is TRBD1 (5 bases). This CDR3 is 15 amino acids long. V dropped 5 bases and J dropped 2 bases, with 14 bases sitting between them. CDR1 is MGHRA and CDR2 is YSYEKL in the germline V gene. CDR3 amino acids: CASSEAQGPTDTQYF. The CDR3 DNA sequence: TGCGCCAGCAGCGAAGCGCAGGGCCCCACAGATACGCAGTATTTT.

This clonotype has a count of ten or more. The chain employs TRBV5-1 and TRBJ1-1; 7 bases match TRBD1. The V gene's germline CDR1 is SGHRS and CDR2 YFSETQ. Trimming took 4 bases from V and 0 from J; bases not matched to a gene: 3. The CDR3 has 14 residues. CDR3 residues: CASSVTGLNTEAFF. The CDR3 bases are TGCGCCAGCAGCGTGACAGGGTTGAACACTGAAGCTTTCTTT.

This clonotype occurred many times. For the CDR3, the DNA is TGCGCCAGCAGCTCAGGACTAGCGGGAGTCGATGAGCAGTTCTTC. This translates into CASSSGLAGVDEQFF. This sequence joins TRBV5-1 and TRBJ2-1, with TRBD2 matching over 13 bases. The CDR3 is made up of 15 amino acids. Germline V gene lookup returns CDR1 SGHRS and CDR2 YFSETQ. J was trimmed by 8 bases and V by 3 bases; bases with no gene match: 5. The full variable domain, in which reference TRBV5-1 and TRBJ2-1 provide the parts outside the CDR3, is KAGVTQTPRYLIKTRGQQVTLSCSPISGHRSVSWYQQTPGQGLQFLFEYFSETQRNKGNFPGRFSGRQFSNSRSEMNVSTLELGDSALYLCASSSGLAGVDEQFFGPGTRLTVL.

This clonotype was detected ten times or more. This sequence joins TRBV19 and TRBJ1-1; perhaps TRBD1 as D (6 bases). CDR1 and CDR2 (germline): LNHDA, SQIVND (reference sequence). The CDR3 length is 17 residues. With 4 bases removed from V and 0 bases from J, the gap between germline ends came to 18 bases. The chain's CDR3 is CASSNPRDGQMNTEAFF. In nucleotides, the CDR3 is TGTGCCAGTAGTAACCCTCGCGACGGACAGATGAACACTGAAGCTTTCTTT.

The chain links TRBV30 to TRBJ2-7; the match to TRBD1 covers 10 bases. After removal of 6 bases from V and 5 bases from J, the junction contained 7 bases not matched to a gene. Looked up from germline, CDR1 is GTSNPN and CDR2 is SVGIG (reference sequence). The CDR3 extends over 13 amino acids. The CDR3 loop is CACGQGGYNEQYF. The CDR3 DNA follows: TGTGCCTGCGGACAGGGGGGATATAACGAGCAGTACTTC.

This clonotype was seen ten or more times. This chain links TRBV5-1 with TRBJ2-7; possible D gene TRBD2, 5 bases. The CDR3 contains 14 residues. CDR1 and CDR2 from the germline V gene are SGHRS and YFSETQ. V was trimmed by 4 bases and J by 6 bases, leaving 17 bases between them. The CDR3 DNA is TGCGCCAGCAGCGGGAGTAGTGATCTGAGCGAGCAGTACTTC. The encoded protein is CASSGSSDLSEQYF.

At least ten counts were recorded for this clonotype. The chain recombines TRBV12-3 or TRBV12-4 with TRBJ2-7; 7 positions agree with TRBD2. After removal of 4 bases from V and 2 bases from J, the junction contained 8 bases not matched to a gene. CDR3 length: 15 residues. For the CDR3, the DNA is TGTGCCAGCAGTTCACTGGGAGGGTCCACCTACGAGCAGTACTTC. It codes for CASSSLGGSTYEQYF.

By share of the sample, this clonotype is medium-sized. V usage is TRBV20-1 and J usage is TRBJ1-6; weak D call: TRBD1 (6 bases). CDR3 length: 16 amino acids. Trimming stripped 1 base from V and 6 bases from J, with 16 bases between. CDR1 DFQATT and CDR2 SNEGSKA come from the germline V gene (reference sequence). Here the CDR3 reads CSARAPSGGPNSPLHF. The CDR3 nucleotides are TGCAGTGCTAGAGCGCCGTCGGGGGGCCCTAATTCACCCCTCCACTTT.

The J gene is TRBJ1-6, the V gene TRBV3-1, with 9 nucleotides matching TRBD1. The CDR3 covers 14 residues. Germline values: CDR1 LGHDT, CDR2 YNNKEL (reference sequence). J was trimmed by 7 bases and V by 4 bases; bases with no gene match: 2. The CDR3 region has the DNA TGTGCCAGCAGCCCCACAGGGGGCAATTCACCCCTCCACTTT. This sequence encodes CASSPTGGNSPLHF.

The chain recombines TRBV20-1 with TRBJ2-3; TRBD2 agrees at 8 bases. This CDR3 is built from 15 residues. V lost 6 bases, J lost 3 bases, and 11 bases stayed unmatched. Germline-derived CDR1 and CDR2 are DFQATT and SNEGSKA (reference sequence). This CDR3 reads CSASQASGLTDTQYF. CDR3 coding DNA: TGCAGTGCGAGCCAGGCTAGCGGGTTGACAGATACGCAGTATTTT.

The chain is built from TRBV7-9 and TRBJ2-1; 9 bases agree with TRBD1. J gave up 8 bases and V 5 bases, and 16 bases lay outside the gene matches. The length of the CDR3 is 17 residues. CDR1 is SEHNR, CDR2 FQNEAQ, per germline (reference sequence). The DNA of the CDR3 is TGTGCCAGCAGCATCGGGACAGGGACTACCCTTTGGGATGAGCAGTTCTTC. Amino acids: CASSIGTGTTLWDEQFF.

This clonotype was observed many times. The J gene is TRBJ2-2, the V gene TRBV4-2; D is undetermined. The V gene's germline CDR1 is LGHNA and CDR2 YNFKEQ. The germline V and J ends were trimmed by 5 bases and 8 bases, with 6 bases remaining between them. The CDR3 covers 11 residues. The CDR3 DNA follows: TGTGCCAGCAGCACCAGTGGGGAGCTGTTTTTT. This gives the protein CASSTSGELFF.

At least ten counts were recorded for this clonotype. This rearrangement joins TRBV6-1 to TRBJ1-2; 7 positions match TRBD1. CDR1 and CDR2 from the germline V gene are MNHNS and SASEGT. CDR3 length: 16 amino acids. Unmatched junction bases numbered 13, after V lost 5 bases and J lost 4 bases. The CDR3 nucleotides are TGTGCCAGCAGTAAAGTTACCGGTACAGGGGCCTATGGCTACACCTTC. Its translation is CASSKVTGTGAYGYTF.

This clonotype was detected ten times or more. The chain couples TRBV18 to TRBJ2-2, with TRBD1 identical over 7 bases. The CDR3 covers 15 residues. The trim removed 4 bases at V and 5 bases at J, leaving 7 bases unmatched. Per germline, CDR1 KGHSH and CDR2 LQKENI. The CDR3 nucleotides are TGTGCCAGCTCACTCGGACAGGCCGGAACCGGGGAGCTGTTTTTT. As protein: CASSLGQAGTGELFF.

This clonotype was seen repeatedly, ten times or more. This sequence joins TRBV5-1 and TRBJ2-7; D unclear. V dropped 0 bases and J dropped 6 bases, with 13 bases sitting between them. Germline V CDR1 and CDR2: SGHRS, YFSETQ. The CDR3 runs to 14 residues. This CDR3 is CASSLDMRPPEQYF. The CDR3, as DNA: TGCGCCAGCAGCTTGGATATGAGGCCGCCCGAGCAGTACTTC. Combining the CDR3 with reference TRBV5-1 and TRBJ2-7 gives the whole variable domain KAGVTQTPRYLIKTRGQQVTLSCSPISGHRSVSWYQQTPGQGLQFLFEYFSETQRNKGNFPGRFSGRQFSNSRSEMNVSTLELGDSALYLCASSLDMRPPEQYFGPGTRLTVT.

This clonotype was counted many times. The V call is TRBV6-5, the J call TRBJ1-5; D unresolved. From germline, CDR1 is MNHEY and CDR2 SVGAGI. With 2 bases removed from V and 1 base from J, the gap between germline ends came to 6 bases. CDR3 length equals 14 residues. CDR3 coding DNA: TGTGCCAGCAGTTACACGCAGAGCAATCAGCCCCAGCATTTT. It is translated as CASSYTQSNQPQHF.